This section outlines one T cell receptor (beta chain) sequence together with its context. This sample is drawn from a study of cytomegalovirus exposure and HLA in healthy donors. For the study at large: A prior study identified 117 million unique TCR beta sequences from some 200 million T cells.

V was trimmed by 4 bases and J by 0 bases, leaving 13 bases between them. The CDR3 has 14 amino acids. Per the germline V gene, CDR1 is SQVTM and CDR2 is ANQGSEA. PCR used 60 Vbeta primers and 13 Jbeta primers. Sequencing was performed with immunoSEQ multiplex PCR; in TCRdb, only in-frame clones are kept and a portion is missing. The profile shows fewer than 200,000 clones, roughly 65% of them singletons. Material for sequencing was PBMCs. The rearrangement uses TRBV29-1 and TRBJ2-7; D not certain. This TCR came from a woman younger than 30 in good health and CMV-seropositive. The CDR3 nucleotides read TGCAGCGTTGGCGGTTTATCGCTCTCCTACGAGCAGTACTTC. Its protein product is CSVGGLSLSYEQYF.